A single sample is the source of the 9 T cell receptor beta chains below, sequenced in a study of control samples from healthy donors and cancer patients. Data came from immunoSEQ multiplex PCR; TCRdb stores just in-frame clones and leaves some out. Of approximately 100,000 clones in the sample, about 89% were seen once. Material: PBMCs. All receptors derive from a man aged 55 to 70 with lung cancer.

The chain uses TRBV7-5 and TRBJ1-1. TRBV7-5 constitutes a pseudogene. This CDR3 is 12 amino acids long. DNA of the CDR3: TGTGCCAGATCCCGGGGGGCGCGTGAAGCTTTCTTT. It translates to CARSRGAREAFF.

This clone was observed a few times. The chain carries TRBV5-4 and TRBJ1-6, with 9 bases matching TRBD1. The CDR3 runs 17 residues. CDR1 is SGHNT, CDR2 YYREEE, per germline (reference sequence). Trimming took 0 bases from V and 10 from J; bases not matched to a gene: 11. The CDR3 is CASSLGSAGQGGSPLHF. CDR3 coding DNA: TGTGCCAGCAGCTTGGGGTCGGCGGGACAGGGAGGCTCACCCCTCCACTTT. Together with reference TRBV5-4 and TRBJ1-6, the CDR3 gives the full variable domain: ETGVTQSPTHLIKTRGQQVTLRCSSQSGHNTVSWYQQALGQGPQFIFQYYREEENGRGNFPPRFSGLQFPNYSSELNVNALELDDSALYLCASSLGSAGQGGSPLHFGNGTRLTVT.

The chain is built from TRBV13 and TRBJ1-2, with TRBD1 matching over 11 bases. Germline V CDR1 and CDR2: PRHDT, FYEKMQ (reference sequence). The CDR3 totals 14 residues. Trimming cost V 4 bases and J 6 bases; bases outside gene matches: 4. In DNA form, the CDR3 reads TGTGCCAGCAGCTCGGGACAGGGGGAGGATGGCTACACCTTC. Translating it yields CASSSGQGEDGYTF.

The chain combines TRBV7-2 with TRBJ1-4; D unresolved. This CDR3 region has 15 residues. Germline V gene data show CDR1 as SGHTA and CDR2 as FQGNSA. V dropped 1 base and J dropped 4 bases, with 10 bases sitting between them. CDR3 protein: CASSLDGLGNEKLFF. The CDR3 region has the DNA TGTGCCAGCAGCTTAGACGGACTGGGTAATGAAAAACTGTTTTTT.

The chain uses TRBV6-5 and TRBJ2-7; TRBD2 matches at 8 bases. V trimming: 5 bases; J trimming: 5 bases; junction bases outside the gene matches: 8. The V gene's germline CDR1 is MNHEY and CDR2 SVGAGI. This CDR3 is built from 14 residues. CDR3 region: CASSPSGGVNEQYF. CDR3 DNA sequence: TGTGCCAGCAGTCCCTCGGGGGGGGTCAACGAGCAGTACTTC.

This clone came up a few times. This chain connects TRBV7-9 to TRBJ2-6, with 11 bases fitting TRBD1. Trimming removed 5 bases from V and 2 bases from J; junction bases left unmatched: 8. The CDR3 spans 18 residues. Germline V gives CDR1 SEHNR, CDR2 FQNEAQ (reference sequence). CDR3 residues: CASSTYRDRGAGANVLTF. CDR3 bases: TGTGCCAGCAGCACCTACCGGGACAGGGGGGCTGGGGCCAACGTCCTGACTTTC.

The chain links TRBV5-4 to TRBJ1-6; D is undetermined. Trimming pared 3 bases from V and 3 bases from J, leaving 16 bases between. Germline loops: CDR1 SGHNT, CDR2 YYREEE (reference sequence). The CDR3 is 17 amino acids. CDR3 loop: CASSSQKEGGYNSPLHF. CDR3 in DNA: TGTGCCAGCAGCTCCCAAAAGGAGGGCGGCTATAATTCACCCCTCCACTTT.

The V and J genes are TRBV4-1 and TRBJ2-1; D is ambiguous. With 1 base removed from V and 0 bases from J, the gap between germline ends came to 13 bases. The CDR3 has 17 residues. From germline, CDR1 is MGHRA and CDR2 YSYEKL. CDR3 protein: CASSQVVGRSSYNEQFF. The CDR3 DNA follows: TGCGCCAGCAGCCAAGTCGTTGGCCGGAGCTCCTACAATGAGCAGTTCTTC.

The chain has TRBV5-5 and TRBJ2-7; 8 nucleotides align to TRBD1. The junction had 0 bases not matched to a gene; V was cut back by 1 base and J by 3 bases. The CDR3 spans 13 residues. Germline V lookup: CDR1 SGHKS, CDR2 YYEKEE (reference sequence). In nucleotides, the CDR3 is TGTGCCAGCAGCTTGACAGGGGGCTACGAGCAGTACTTC. Translating gives CASSLTGGYEQYF.